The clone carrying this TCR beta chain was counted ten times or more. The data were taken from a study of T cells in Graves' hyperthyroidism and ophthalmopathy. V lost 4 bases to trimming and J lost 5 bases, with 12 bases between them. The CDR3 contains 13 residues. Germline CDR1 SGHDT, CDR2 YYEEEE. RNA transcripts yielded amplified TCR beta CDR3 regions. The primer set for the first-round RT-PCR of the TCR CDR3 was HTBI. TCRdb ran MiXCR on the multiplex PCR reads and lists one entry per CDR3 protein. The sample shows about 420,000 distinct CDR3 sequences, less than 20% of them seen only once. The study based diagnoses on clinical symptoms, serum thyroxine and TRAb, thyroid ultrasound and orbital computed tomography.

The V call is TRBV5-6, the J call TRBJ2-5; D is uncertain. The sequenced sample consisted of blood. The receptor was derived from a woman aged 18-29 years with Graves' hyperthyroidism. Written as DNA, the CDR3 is TGTGCCAGCAGCCCGGGCGGCCGTGAGACCCAGTACTTC. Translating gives CASSPGGRETQYF.